This T cell receptor beta chain was captured by sequencing in a study of cytomegalovirus exposure and HLA in healthy donors. Regarding this clone: Its antigen is not known.

Notes on the study in general: A later analysis found that most CMV-associated TCR beta chains appeared HLA-restricted. Highly shared sequence variants in one cluster were likely a sequencing artifact. A later analysis linked a missense DCLRE1C variant to TCR beta V- and J-gene trimming. Earlier results showed most TCR beta V segments being productive about 87% or about 30% of the time.

Per germline, CDR1 LNHDA and CDR2 SQIVND (reference sequence). V was trimmed by 5 bases and J by 1 base, leaving 17 bases between them. This CDR3 has 16 residues. The PCR contained 60 Vbeta and 13 Jbeta primers. Clones were read by immunoSEQ multiplex PCR, and TCRdb kept only the in-frame ones, dropping some. The data hold roughly 200,000 clones, with 77% observed a single time. This sequence joins TRBV19 and TRBJ1-1; tentatively, D is TRBD1 (6 bases). Sequencing used PBMCs. The receptor's source is a woman aged 55-75 years in good health and CMV-seropositive. CDR3 residues: CASSYRGGDTNTEAFF. For the CDR3, the DNA is TGTGCCAGTAGTTATCGTGGGGGGGACACGAACACTGAAGCTTTCTTT.